The 29 T cell receptor beta chains given below trace back to one sample, sequenced in a study of blood T cell repertoires in COVID-19 (dated by TCRdb to the early 2020s). The library was built by means of the immunoSEQ multiplex PCR assay. TCRdb retrieved this table from immuneACCESS and kept in-frame rearrangements only. Not all clones are present; in checked studies, unresolved V genes account for under half, and no reason is known for the remainder. The sample has about 80,000 clones on record, about 81% of them singletons. 27% of the sample is in the top ten clones. Input material: peripheral blood. All receptors come from a human donor in a cohort sampled during active COVID-19.

This chain links TRBV5-1 with TRBJ2-1; a possible D gene is TRBD1 (5 bases). CDR1 and CDR2 from the germline V gene are SGHRS and YFSETQ. The V gene lost 5 bases and the J gene lost 0 bases, with 18 bases spanning the gap. This CDR3 spans 17 amino acids. The CDR3 spells CASRRWAGQGSYNEQFF. The CDR3 nucleotides are TGCGCCAGCAGGAGGTGGGCAGGGCAGGGCTCCTACAATGAGCAGTTCTTC.

This rearrangement joins TRBV5-4 to TRBJ1-2; tentatively, D is TRBD1 (6 bases). CDR1 SGHNT and CDR2 YYREEE come from the germline V gene (reference sequence). CDR3 length: 15 residues. V lost 1 base, J lost 3 bases, and 13 bases lay in between. The CDR3 DNA follows: TGTGCCAGCAGCTTGTGGGCTGAGGGGGACTATGGCTACACCTTC. Its protein product is CASSLWAEGDYGYTF.

The V call is TRBV3-1 (or the pseudogene TRBV3-2), the J call TRBJ1-1; 7 bases align to TRBD1. The CDR3 runs to 12 residues. After removal of 4 bases from V and 11 bases from J, the junction contained 7 bases not matched to a gene. Germline CDR1 LGHDT, CDR2 YNNKEL (reference sequence). The CDR3 DNA reads TGTGCCAGCAGCCCCCGACAGGGTGAGGCTTTCTTT. Protein sequence: CASSPRQGEAFF.

The chain is built from TRBV14 and TRBJ1-6, with a weak D call TRBD1 (5 bases). The CDR3 runs 14 residues. The germline gives CDR1 SGHDN, CDR2 FVKESK. V shed 4 bases and J shed 7 bases, with 11 bases lying between them. CDR3 sequence (DNA): TGTGCCAGCAGCCTCTTGGGGCGAAATTCACCCCTCCACTTT. Translated, it gives CASSLLGRNSPLHF.

The chain joins TRBV5-1 to TRBJ2-1; D perhaps matches TRBD2 (6 bases). The length of the CDR3 is 15 residues. Germline CDR1 reads SGHRS; CDR2 reads YFSETQ. Trimming left V 3 bases short and J 2 bases short, with 12 bases between. The CDR3 sequence: CASSSRDFPYNEQFF. DNA for the CDR3: TGCGCCAGCAGCTCCCGGGACTTCCCCTACAATGAGCAGTTCTTC. The entire variable domain, with the rest obtained from reference TRBV5-1 and TRBJ2-1, is as follows: KAGVTQTPRYLIKTRGQQVTLSCSPISGHRSVSWYQQTPGQGLQFLFEYFSETQRNKGNFPGRFSGRQFSNSRSEMNVSTLELGDSALYLCASSSRDFPYNEQFFGPGTRLTVL.

A word on this clone: A read error may account for a junction end that differs from germline. The chain employs TRBV6-1 and TRBJ1-4, with a tentative D call TRBD1 (6 bases). Germline CDR1 MNHNS, CDR2 SASEGT. The CDR3 is 14 residues long. CDR3 loop: CASSDDRTSEKLFF. CDR3 nucleotides: TGTGCCAGCAGTGATGACAGGACTAGTGAAAAACTGTTTTTT.

The chain combines TRBV2 with TRBJ2-3; 14 bases agree with TRBD2. Trimming took 7 bases from V and 6 from J; bases not matched to a gene: 6. This CDR3 contains 15 residues. Germline assignment: CDR1 SNHLY and CDR2 FYNNEI. CDR3 sequence reads: CASMWTSGGRDTQYF. DNA for the CDR3: TGTGCCAGCATGTGGACTAGCGGGGGGCGGGATACGCAGTATTTT.

This rearrangement joins TRBV19 to TRBJ2-7; the D is unclear. V gave up 5 bases and J gave up 4 bases, with 24 bases separating them. CDR3 size: 17 residues. CDR1 LNHDA and CDR2 SQIVND come from the germline V gene (reference sequence). CDR3: CASSHLLTSPILYEQYF. CDR3 DNA: TGTGCCAGTAGTCACCTCCTCACCTCTCCCATCCTATACGAGCAGTACTTC.

The J gene is TRBJ1-2, the V gene TRBV2, with a weak D call TRBD1 (6 bases). CDR1 and CDR2 (germline): SNHLY, FYNNEI. This CDR3 has 14 amino acids. The V end lost 7 bases, the J end lost 1 base, and 13 bases lay between the germline ends. CDR3: CASMTGTINYGYTF. As DNA, the CDR3 is TGTGCCAGCATGACCGGGACAATTAACTATGGCTACACCTTC. The full variable domain, completed using reference TRBV2 and TRBJ1-2, is EPEVTQTPSHQVTQMGQEVILRCVPISNHLYFYWYRQILGQKVEFLVSFYNNEISEKSEIFDDQFSVERPDGSNFTLKIRSTKLEDSAMYFCASMTGTINYGYTFGSGTRLTVV.

J is TRBJ1-5 and V is TRBV4-1; D may be TRBD1 (5 bases). CDR3 length: 14 residues. CDR1 is MGHRA and CDR2 is YSYEKL in the germline V gene. V lost 4 bases, J lost 5 bases, and 12 bases lay in between. For the CDR3, the DNA is TGCGCCAGCAGCCTCGACAGCATCGATCAGCCCCAGCATTTT. Residues: CASSLDSIDQPQHF.

The gene calls are TRBV2 and TRBJ2-3, with 8 bases identical to TRBD1. The CDR3 consists of 14 residues. The V gene end was trimmed by 6 bases and the J gene end by 5 bases; junction bases not matched to a gene: 7. Germline lookup yields CDR1 SNHLY and CDR2 FYNNEI. In nucleotides, the CDR3 is TGTGCCAGCAGGCTCGACAGGGGAGGAGATACGCAGTATTTT. Protein sequence: CASRLDRGGDTQYF. Drawing the rest from reference TRBV2 and TRBJ2-3, the complete variable domain is EPEVTQTPSHQVTQMGQEVILRCVPISNHLYFYWYRQILGQKVEFLVSFYNNEISEKSEIFDDQFSVERPDGSNFTLKIRSTKLEDSAMYFCASRLDRGGDTQYFGPGTRLTVL.

V is TRBV5-6 and J is TRBJ1-2, with no clear D. The CDR3 consists of 12 residues. CDR1 is SGHDT and CDR2 is YYEEEE in the germline V gene. The V end was cut by 2 bases, the J end by 4 bases, with 6 bases between. CDR3 amino acids: CASSFTVYGYTF. The CDR3 nucleotides read TGTGCCAGCAGCTTTACGGTCTATGGCTACACCTTC.

The chain joins TRBV2 to TRBJ1-2; D is unresolved. Germline lookup yields CDR1 SNHLY and CDR2 FYNNEI. The CDR3 is made up of 14 amino acids. With 1 base removed from V and 1 base from J, the gap between germline ends came to 7 bases. The CDR3 coding sequence is TGTGCCAGCAGTGAAGGGACTGTTAACTATGGCTACACCTTC. Translated, it gives CASSEGTVNYGYTF.

CDR3 residues: CSASSDRTPNYGYTF. The CDR3 DNA reads TGCAGTGCTAGTTCGGACAGGACCCCTAACTATGGCTACACCTTC. The gene calls are TRBV20-1 and TRBJ1-2, with 7 nucleotides matching TRBD1. The V gene end was trimmed by 3 bases and the J gene end by 0 bases; junction bases not matched to a gene: 7. CDR1 and CDR2 (germline): DFQATT, SNEGSKA (reference sequence). The CDR3 length is 15 residues.

The rearrangement links TRBV6-4 to TRBJ2-3; D is unclear. Germline CDR1 reads MRHNA; CDR2 reads SNTAGT. V lost 6 bases and J 4 bases, leaving 11 bases between the germline ends. The CDR3 loop spans 13 amino acids. This chain's CDR3 is CASSFSVSDTQYF. As DNA, the CDR3 is TGTGCCAGCAGCTTCTCGGTGTCAGATACGCAGTATTTT.

This clone has only a few counts. The same CDR3 also results from other DNA sequences found in this sample. This chain uses TRBV5-5 with TRBJ2-5; 12 bases map to TRBD2. With V trimmed by 6 bases and J by 5 bases, 8 bases remained unmatched. The CDR3 runs 15 residues. Germline V CDR1 and CDR2: SGHKS, YYEKEE (reference sequence). The CDR3 bases are TGTGCCAGCACCTATACCGGGACTAGCGGGGAGACCCAGTACTTC. Protein sequence: CASTYTGTSGETQYF.

This clone was seen a single time. The V gene is TRBV6-1, the J gene TRBJ1-2; unclear D gene. Trimming shortened V by 0 bases and J by 9 bases, and 11 bases separated the two germline ends. The length of the CDR3 is 13 residues. Germline assignment: CDR1 MNHNS and CDR2 SASEGT. The DNA of the CDR3 is TGTGCCAGCAGTGAAGCGGGCAGTGGCCGCTACACCTTC. Protein product: CASSEAGSGRYTF.

This sequence joins TRBV10-2 and TRBJ1-1; TRBD1 agrees at 7 bases. Germline V lookup: CDR1 WSHSY, CDR2 SAAADI. This CDR3 comprises 14 residues. V lost 6 bases and J lost 8; bases outside the gene matches: 12. This chain's CDR3 is CASSRGTAASEAFF. The CDR3 nucleotides are TGCGCCAGCAGCAGGGGGACGGCAGCATCCGAAGCTTTCTTT.

This clone appeared once. The rearrangement uses TRBV18 and TRBJ1-5; no reliable D call. The CDR3 totals 14 residues. The V and J ends lost 3 bases and 6 bases respectively, with 12 bases between them. Germline V lookup: CDR1 KGHSH, CDR2 LQKENI. The CDR3 loop reads CASSPPGVAQPQHF. CDR3 bases: TGTGCCAGCTCACCCCCGGGTGTAGCTCAGCCCCAGCATTTT.

This chain connects TRBV6-5 to TRBJ2-7, with 8 nucleotides matching TRBD1. The CDR3 is 14 residues long. Germline loops: CDR1 MNHEY, CDR2 SVGAGI. J gave up 1 base and V 2 bases, and 1 base lay outside the gene matches. CDR3 bases: TGTGCCAGCAGTTACACAGGGGGGTCCTACGAGCAGTACTTC. It translates to CASSYTGGSYEQYF.

V usage is TRBV19 and J usage is TRBJ1-1; 8 nucleotides line up with TRBD1. Trimming at V came to 4 bases and at J to 1 base, leaving 2 bases not matched to a gene. Germline loops: CDR1 LNHDA, CDR2 SQIVND (reference sequence). This CDR3 comprises 14 residues. CDR3 sequence: CASSTQGGNTEAFF. For the CDR3, the DNA is TGTGCCAGTAGTACACAGGGGGGGAACACTGAAGCTTTCTTT.

The chain carries TRBV5-1 and TRBJ2-1; the match to TRBD2 covers 12 bases. CDR1 SGHRS and CDR2 YFSETQ come from the germline V gene. The CDR3 has 14 residues. V lost 3 bases and J lost 7; bases outside the gene matches: 2. The DNA for the CDR3 is TGCGCCAGCAGCTCCCTAGCGGGGGGGAATGAGCAGTTCTTC. It codes for CASSSLAGGNEQFF.

This clone has just one count. The CDR3 is CASSLWTGDSDTQYF. The CDR3, as DNA: TGTGCCAGCAGCTTGTGGACAGGGGACTCGGATACGCAGTATTTT. V is TRBV11-3 and J is TRBJ2-3; 9 nucleotides agree with TRBD1. Germline-derived CDR1 and CDR2 are SGHNT and YENEEA. The CDR3 extends over 15 amino acids. The J segment lost 6 bases and the V segment lost 3 bases, leaving 7 bases of the junction unmatched.

This sequence joins TRBV9 and TRBJ1-6; D might be TRBD1 (5 bases). Trimming left V 3 bases short and J 9 bases short, with 16 bases between. The CDR3 is 15 amino acids. The germline CDR1 and CDR2 sequences are SGDLS and YYNGEE. In DNA form, the CDR3 reads TGTGCCAGCAGCGCCTGGGATCCAGGGTCTTCACCCCTCCACTTT. Translated, it gives CASSAWDPGSSPLHF.

The chain has TRBV6-5 and TRBJ2-3; D remains unclear. Germline CDR1 is MNHEY and CDR2 is SVGAGI. Deletions cut 8 bases from V and 3 bases from J, with 12 bases between. The CDR3 sequence is 13 residues long. CDR3 amino acids: CASESAITDTQYF. In nucleotides, the CDR3 is TGTGCCAGCGAGAGTGCAATAACAGATACGCAGTATTTT.

The CDR3 sequence is CASSERLLAQSTDTQYF. CDR3 bases: TGTGCCAGCAGTGAACGACTCCTCGCCCAGAGCACAGATACGCAGTATTTT. V and J are TRBV2 and TRBJ2-3, with D unresolved. The V end was cut by 2 bases, the J end by 0 bases, with 15 bases between. This CDR3 contains 17 residues. The germline gives CDR1 SNHLY, CDR2 FYNNEI.

The J gene is TRBJ2-7, the V gene TRBV7-3; 9 bases match TRBD1. CDR1 SGHTA and CDR2 FQGTGA come from the germline V gene. V lost 5 bases to trimming and J lost 3 bases; unmatched junction nucleotides: 8. The CDR3 runs 15 residues. The CDR3 DNA follows: TGTGCCAGCAGCCCCTGGACAGGGGACCACTACGAGCAGTACTTC. It yields the protein CASSPWTGDHYEQYF.

The V and J genes are TRBV15 and TRBJ1-6, with D tentatively TRBD1 (6 bases). Looked up from germline, CDR1 is LNHNV and CDR2 is YYDKDF (reference sequence). This CDR3 is built from 16 residues. V was shortened by 0 bases and J by 5 bases, with 11 bases between the two germline ends. Here the CDR3 reads CATSRDAGANNSPLHF. In nucleotides, the CDR3 is TGTGCCACCAGCAGAGATGCGGGGGCCAATAATTCACCCCTCCACTTT.

This chain connects TRBV5-1 to TRBJ2-7; 7 nucleotides align to TRBD1. The junction had 6 bases not matched to a gene; V was cut back by 4 bases and J by 2 bases. The germline CDR1 and CDR2 sequences are SGHRS and YFSETQ. The CDR3 runs to 14 residues. The CDR3 DNA reads TGCGCCAGCAGCAACGACAGGGTGCCCTACGAGCAGTACTTC. This translates into CASSNDRVPYEQYF.